The clone carrying this T cell receptor beta chain came up a few times. TCRdb re-analysed the RACE reads in MiXCR, keeping a single row per CDR3 protein. This table has 350,000 or so distinct CDR3 sequences, under 9% appearing once. This specimen comes from a study of human T cells and chemical hapten exposure. Regarding time point: patch test 1, 2 weeks after DPC sensitization. Treatment here: therapeutic diphenylcyclopropenone sensitization with weekly scalp DPC. The CDR3 length is 14 residues. Germline loops: CDR1 SQVTM, CDR2 ANQGSEA. Trimming left V 8 bases short and J 2 bases short, with 18 bases between.

Sequenced here: whole blood, sampled in connection with sensitization to the hapten diphenylcyclopropenone (DPC). The TCR was taken from a woman aged 18-29 years with alopecia areata. Some clones in this sample may be carry-over from other donors' samples. V gene TRBV29-1 combines with J gene TRBJ1-1, with D possibly matching TRBD1 (5 bases). CDR3 amino acids: CSTWDFTRNTEAFF. The CDR3 region has the DNA TGCAGCACCTGGGACTTTACGCGCAACACTGAAGCTTTCTTT.